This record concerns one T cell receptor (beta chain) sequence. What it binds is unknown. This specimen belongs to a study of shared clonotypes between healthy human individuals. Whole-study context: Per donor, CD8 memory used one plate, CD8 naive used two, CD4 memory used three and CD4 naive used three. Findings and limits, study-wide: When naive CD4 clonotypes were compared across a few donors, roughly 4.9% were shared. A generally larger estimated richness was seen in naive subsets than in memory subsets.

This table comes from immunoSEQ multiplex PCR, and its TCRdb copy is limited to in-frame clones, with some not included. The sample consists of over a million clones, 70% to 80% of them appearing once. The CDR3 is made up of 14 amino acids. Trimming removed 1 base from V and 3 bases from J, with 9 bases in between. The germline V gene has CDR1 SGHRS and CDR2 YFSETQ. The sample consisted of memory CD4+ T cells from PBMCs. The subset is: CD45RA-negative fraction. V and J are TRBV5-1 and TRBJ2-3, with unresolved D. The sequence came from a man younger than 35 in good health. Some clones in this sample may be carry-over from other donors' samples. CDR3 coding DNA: TGCGCCAGCAGCTTGTCCGGCGGAACAGATACGCAGTATTTT. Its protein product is CASSLSGGTDTQYF.